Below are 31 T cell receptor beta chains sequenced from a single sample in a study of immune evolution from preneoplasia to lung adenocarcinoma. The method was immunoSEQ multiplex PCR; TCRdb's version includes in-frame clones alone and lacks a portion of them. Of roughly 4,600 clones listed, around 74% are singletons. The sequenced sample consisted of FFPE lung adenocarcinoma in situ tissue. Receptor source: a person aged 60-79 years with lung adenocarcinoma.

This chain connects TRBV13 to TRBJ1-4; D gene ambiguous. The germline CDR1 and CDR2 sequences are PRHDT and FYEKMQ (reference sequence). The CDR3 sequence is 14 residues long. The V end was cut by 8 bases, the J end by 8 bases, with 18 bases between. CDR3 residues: CASRTRERREKLFF. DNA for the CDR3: TGTGCCAGCCGGACGAGGGAGAGAAGAGAAAAACTGTTTTTT.

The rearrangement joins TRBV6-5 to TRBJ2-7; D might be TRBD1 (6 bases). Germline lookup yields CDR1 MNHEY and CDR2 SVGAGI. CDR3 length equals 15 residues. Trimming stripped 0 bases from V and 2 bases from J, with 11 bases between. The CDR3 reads CASSYSVQGPYEQYF. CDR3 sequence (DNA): TGTGCCAGCAGTTACTCGGTGCAGGGGCCCTACGAGCAGTACTTC.

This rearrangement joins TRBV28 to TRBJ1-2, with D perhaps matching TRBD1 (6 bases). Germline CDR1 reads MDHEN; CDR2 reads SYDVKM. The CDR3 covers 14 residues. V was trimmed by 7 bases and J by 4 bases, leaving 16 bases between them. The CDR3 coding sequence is TGTGCCAGCAAGTTTCGACAGGAACTCTATGGCTACACCTTC. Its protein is CASKFRQELYGYTF.

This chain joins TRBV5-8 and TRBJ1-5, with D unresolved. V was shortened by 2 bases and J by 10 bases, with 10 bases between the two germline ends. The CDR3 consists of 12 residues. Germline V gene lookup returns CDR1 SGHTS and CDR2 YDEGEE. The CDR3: CASSFPNSPQHF. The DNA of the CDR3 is TGTGCCAGCAGCTTTCCAAACAGCCCCCAGCATTTT. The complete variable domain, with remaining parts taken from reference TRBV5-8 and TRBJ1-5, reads EAGVTQSPTHLIKTRGQQATLRCSPISGHTSVYWYQQALGLGLQFLLWYDEGEERNRGNFPPRFSGRQFPNYSSELNVNALELEDSALYLCASSFPNSPQHFGDGTRLSIL.

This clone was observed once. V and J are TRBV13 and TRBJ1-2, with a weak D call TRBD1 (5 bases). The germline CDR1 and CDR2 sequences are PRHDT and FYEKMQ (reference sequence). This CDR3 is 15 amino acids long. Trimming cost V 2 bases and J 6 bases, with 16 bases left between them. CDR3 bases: TGTGCCAGCAGCTTATTCGGGCAGGGATTAAATGGCTACACCTTC. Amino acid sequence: CASSLFGQGLNGYTF.

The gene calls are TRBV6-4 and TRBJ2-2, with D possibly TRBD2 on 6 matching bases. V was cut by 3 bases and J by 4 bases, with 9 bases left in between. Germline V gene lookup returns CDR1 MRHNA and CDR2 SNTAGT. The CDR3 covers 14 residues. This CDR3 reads CASSELGGTGELFF. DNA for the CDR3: TGTGCCAGCAGTGAGTTGGGAGGCACCGGGGAGCTGTTTTTT.

CDR3 coding DNA: TGTGCCAGCAGCCGGACTTGGAAGAGCACAGATACGCAGTATTTT. Amino acid sequence: CASSRTWKSTDTQYF. The rearrangement links TRBV4-2 to TRBJ2-3; a possible D gene is TRBD2 (5 bases). CDR1 is LGHNA and CDR2 is YNFKEQ in the germline V gene. There are 15 residues in the CDR3. The germline V and J ends were trimmed by 4 bases and 0 bases, with 11 bases remaining between them.

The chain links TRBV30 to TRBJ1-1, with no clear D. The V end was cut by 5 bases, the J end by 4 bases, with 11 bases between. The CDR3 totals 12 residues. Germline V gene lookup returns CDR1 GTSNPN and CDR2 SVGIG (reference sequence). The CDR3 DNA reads TGTGCCTGGGATAAGAGGCGCACTGAAGCTTTCTTT. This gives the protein CAWDKRRTEAFF.

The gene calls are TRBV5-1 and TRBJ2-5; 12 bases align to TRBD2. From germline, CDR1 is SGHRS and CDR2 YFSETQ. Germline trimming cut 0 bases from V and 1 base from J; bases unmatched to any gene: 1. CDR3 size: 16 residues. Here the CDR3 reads CASSLASGGAQETQYF. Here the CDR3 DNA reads TGCGCCAGCAGCTTGGCTAGCGGGGGGGCCCAAGAGACCCAGTACTTC.

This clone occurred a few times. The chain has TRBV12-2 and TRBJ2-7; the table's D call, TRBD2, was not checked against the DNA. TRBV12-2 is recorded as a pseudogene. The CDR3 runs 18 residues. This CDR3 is CASRLAHIRTPLYYEQYF. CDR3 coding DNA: TGTGCAAGTCGCTTAGCGCATATTCGGACTCCACTCTACTACGAGCAGTACTTC.

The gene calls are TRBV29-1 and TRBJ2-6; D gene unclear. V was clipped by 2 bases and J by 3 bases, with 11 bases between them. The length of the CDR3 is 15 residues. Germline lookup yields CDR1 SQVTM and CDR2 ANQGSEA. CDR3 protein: CSVEKDASGANVLTF. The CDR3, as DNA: TGCAGCGTTGAAAAGGACGCGAGTGGGGCCAACGTCCTGACTTTC.

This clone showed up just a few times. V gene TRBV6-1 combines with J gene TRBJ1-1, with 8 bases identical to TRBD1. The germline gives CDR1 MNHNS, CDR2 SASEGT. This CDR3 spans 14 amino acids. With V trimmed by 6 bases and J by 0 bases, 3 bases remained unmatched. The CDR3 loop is CASRPGQVNTEAFF. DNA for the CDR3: TGTGCCAGCAGACCGGGACAGGTGAACACTGAAGCTTTCTTT.

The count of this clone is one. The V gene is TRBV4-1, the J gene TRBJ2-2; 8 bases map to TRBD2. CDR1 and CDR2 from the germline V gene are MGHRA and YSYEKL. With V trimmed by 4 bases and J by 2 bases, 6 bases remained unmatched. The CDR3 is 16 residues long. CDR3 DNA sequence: TGCGCCAGCAGCCTTTTGGCGGGGGGAAACACCGGGGAGCTGTTTTTT. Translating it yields CASSLLAGGNTGELFF.

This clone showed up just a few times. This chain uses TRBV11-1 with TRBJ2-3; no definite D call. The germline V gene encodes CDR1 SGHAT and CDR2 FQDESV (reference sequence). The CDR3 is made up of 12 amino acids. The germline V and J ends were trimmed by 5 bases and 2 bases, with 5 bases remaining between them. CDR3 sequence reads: CASSRNTDTQYF. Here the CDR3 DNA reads TGTGCCAGCAGCCGGAACACAGATACGCAGTATTTT.

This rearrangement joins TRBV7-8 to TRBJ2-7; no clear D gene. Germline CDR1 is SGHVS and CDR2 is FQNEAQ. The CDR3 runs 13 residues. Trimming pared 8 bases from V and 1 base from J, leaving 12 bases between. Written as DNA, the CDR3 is TGTGCCAGCTCGGTACTGGAATCCTACGAGCAGTACTTC. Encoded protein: CASSVLESYEQYF.

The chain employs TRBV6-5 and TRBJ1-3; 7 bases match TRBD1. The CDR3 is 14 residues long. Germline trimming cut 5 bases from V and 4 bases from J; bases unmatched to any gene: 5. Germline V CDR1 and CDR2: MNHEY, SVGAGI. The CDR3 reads CASSRQGLGNTIYF. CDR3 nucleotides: TGTGCCAGCAGTCGACAGGGTCTCGGAAACACCATATATTTT.

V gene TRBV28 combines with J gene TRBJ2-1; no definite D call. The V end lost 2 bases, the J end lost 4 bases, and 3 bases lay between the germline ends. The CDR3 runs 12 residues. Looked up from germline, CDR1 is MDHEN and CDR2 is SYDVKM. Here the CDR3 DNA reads TGTGCCAGCAGTTTAGGATACAATGAGCAGTTCTTC. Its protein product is CASSLGYNEQFF. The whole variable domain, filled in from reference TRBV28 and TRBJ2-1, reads DVKVTQSSRYLVKRTGEKVFLECVQDMDHENMFWYRQDPGLGLRLIYFSYDVKMKEKGDIPEGYSVSREKKERFSLILESASTNQTSMYLCASSLGYNEQFFGPGTRLTVL.

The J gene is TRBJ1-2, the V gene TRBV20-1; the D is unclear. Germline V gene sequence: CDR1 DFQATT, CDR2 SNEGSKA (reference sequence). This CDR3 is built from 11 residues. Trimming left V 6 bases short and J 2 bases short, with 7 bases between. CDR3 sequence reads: CSADHNYGYTF. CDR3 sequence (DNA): TGCAGTGCCGACCACAACTATGGCTACACCTTC.

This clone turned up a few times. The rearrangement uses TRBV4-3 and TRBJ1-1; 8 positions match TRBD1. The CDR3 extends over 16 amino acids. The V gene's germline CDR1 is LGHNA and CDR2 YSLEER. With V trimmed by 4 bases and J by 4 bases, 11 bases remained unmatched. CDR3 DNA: TGCGCCAGCAGCCCCTTACAGGGGGACCGGGGCACTGAAGCTTTCTTT. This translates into CASSPLQGDRGTEAFF.

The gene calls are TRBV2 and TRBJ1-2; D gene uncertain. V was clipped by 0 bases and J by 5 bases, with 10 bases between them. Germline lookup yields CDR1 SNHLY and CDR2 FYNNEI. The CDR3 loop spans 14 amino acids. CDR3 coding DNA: TGTGCCAGCAGTGAAGCGCAGCCCTCATATGGCTACACCTTC. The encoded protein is CASSEAQPSYGYTF.

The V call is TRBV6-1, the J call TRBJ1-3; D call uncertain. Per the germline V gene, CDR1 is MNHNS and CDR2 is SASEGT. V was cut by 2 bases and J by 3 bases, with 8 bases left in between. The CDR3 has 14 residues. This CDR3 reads CASSERGSGNTIYF. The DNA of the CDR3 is TGTGCCAGCAGTGAACGGGGAAGTGGAAACACCATATATTTT.

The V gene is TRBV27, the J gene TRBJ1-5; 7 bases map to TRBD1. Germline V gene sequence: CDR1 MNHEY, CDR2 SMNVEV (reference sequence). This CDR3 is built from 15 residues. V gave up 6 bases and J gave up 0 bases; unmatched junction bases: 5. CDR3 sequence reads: CASSSTGNSNQPQHF. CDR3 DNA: TGTGCCAGCAGCTCGACAGGGAATAGCAATCAGCCCCAGCATTTT.

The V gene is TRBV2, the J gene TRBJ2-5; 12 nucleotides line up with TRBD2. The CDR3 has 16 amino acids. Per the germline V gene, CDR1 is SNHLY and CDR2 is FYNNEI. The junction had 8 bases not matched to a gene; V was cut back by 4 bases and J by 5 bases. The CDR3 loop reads CASSGASGGAGETQYF. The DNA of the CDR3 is TGTGCCAGCAGTGGGGCTAGCGGGGGGGCCGGGGAGACCCAGTACTTC.

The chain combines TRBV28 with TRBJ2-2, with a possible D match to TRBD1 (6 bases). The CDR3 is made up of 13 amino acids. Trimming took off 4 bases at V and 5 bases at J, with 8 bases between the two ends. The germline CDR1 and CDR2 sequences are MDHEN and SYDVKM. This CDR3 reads CASSSQGTGELFF. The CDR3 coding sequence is TGTGCCAGCAGTTCGCAGGGGACCGGGGAGCTGTTTTTT.

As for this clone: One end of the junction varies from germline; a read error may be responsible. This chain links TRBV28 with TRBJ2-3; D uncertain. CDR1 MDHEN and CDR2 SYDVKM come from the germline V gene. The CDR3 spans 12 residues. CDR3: CTSSLGSDTQYF. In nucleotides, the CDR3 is TGTACCAGCAGCCTAGGATCAGATACGCAGTATTTT. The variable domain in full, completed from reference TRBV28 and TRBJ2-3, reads DVKVTQSSRYLVKRTGEKVFLECVQDMDHENMFWYRQDPGLGLRLIYFSYDVKMKEKGDIPEGYSVSREKKERFSLILESASTNQTSMYLCTSSLGSDTQYFGPGTRLTVL.

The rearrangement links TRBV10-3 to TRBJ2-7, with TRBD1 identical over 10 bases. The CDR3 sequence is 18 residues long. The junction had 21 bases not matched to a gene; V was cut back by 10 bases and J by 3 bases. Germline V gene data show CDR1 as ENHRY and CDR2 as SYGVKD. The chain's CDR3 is CASGATVNRDRGIYEQYF. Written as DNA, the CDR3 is TGTGCCAGTGGAGCCACAGTCAACCGGGACAGGGGAATCTACGAGCAGTACTTC.

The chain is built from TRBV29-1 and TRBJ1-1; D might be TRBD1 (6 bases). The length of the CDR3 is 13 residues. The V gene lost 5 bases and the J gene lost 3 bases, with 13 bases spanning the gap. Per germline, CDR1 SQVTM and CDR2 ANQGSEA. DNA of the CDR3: TGCAGCGTTAAGGGGGTTTGGGACACTGAAGCTTTCTTT. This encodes CSVKGVWDTEAFF.

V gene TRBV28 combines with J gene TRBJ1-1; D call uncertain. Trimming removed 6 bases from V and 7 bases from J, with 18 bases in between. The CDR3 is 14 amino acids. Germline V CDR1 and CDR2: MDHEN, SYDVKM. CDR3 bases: TGTGCCAGCAGCAACCGAGGGCCCCCAGTTGAAGCTTTCTTT. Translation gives CASSNRGPPVEAFF.

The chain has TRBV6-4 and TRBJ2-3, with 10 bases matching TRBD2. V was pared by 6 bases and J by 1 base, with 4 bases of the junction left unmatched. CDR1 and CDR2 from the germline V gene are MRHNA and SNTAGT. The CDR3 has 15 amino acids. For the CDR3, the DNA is TGTGCCAGCAGACCTAGCGGGGGCCGCACAGATACGCAGTATTTT. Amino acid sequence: CASRPSGGRTDTQYF.

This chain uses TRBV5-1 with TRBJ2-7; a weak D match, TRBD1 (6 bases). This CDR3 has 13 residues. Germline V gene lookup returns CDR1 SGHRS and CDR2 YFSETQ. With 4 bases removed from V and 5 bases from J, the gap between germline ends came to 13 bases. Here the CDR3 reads CASSIQGIHEQYF. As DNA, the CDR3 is TGCGCCAGCAGCATACAGGGAATCCACGAGCAGTACTTC.

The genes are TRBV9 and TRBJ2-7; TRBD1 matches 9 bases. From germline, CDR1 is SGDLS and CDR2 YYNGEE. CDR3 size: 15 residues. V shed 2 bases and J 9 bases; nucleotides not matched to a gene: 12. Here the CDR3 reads CASSVGDRDLRRQYF. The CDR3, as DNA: TGTGCCAGCAGCGTTGGGGACAGGGACCTCCGGAGGCAGTACTTC. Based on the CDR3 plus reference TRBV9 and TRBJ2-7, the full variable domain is DSGVTQTPKHLITATGQRVTLRCSPRSGDLSVYWYQQSLDQGLQFLIQYYNGEERAKGNILERFSAQQFPDLHSELNLSSLELGDSALYFCASSVGDRDLRRQYFGPGTRLTVT.